The T cell receptor beta chain under discussion was sequenced for a study of cytomegalovirus exposure and HLA in healthy donors. Germline V gives CDR1 MNHEY, CDR2 SVGAGI. The germline V and J ends were trimmed by 6 bases and 6 bases, with 11 bases remaining between them. The length of the CDR3 is 13 residues. Researchers ran the PCR with 60 Vbeta and 13 Jbeta primers. Per the study methods: Approximately 86 million unique TCR beta chains, 9.5 million to 14 million shared, were counted in a later analysis. TCRdb keeps only in-frame clones here, not all; method: immunoSEQ multiplex PCR. V, J and clone size were drawn from that table, and D and trimming were deduced from the DNA. Of just over 200,000 clones in the sample, approximately 80% were seen once.

The rearrangement links TRBV6-5 to TRBJ2-2; maybe TRBD1 (6 bases). Sequences were obtained from PBMCs. The TCR originated in a man aged 45-65 years in good health and CMV-seronegative. DNA of the CDR3: TGTGCCAGCAGAGCAGGGGCCCCCGGGGAGCTGTTTTTT. This gives the protein CASRAGAPGELFF.